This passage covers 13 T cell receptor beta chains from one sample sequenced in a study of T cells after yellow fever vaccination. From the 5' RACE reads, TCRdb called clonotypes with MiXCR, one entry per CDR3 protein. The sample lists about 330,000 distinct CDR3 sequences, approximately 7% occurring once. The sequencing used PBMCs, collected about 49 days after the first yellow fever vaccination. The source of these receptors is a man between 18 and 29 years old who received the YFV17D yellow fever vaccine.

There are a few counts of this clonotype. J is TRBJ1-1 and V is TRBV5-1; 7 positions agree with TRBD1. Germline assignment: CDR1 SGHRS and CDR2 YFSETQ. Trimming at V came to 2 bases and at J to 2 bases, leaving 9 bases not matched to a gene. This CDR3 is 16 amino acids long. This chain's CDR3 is CASSFELGQINTEAFF. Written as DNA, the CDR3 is TGCGCCAGCAGCTTCGAACTGGGACAGATCAACACTGAAGCTTTCTTT. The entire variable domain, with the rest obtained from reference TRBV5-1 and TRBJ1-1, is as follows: KAGVTQTPRYLIKTRGQQVTLSCSPISGHRSVSWYQQTPGQGLQFLFEYFSETQRNKGNFPGRFSGRQFSNSRSEMNVSTLELGDSALYLCASSFELGQINTEAFFGQGTRLTVV.

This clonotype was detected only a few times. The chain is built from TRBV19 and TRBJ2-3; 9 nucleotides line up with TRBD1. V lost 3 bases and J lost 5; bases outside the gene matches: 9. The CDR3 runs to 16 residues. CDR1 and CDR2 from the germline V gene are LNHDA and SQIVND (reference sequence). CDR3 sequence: CASSIITGGLEDTQYF. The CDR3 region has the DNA TGTGCCAGTAGTATTATTACAGGGGGCCTTGAAGATACGCAGTATTTT.

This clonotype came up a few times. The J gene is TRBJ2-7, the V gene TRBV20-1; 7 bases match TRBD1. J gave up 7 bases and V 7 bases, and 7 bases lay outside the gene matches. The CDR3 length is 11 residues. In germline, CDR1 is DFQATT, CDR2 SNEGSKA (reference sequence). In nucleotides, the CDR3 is TGCAGTGTCTCGGACAGGAGGGAGCAGTACTTC. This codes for CSVSDRREQYF.

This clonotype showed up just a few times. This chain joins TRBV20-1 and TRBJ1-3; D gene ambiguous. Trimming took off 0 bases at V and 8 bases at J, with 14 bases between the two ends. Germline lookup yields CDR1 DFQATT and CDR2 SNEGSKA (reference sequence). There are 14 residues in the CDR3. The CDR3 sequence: CSARDQASGYTIYF. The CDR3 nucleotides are TGCAGTGCTAGAGATCAGGCGAGTGGGTACACCATATATTTT.

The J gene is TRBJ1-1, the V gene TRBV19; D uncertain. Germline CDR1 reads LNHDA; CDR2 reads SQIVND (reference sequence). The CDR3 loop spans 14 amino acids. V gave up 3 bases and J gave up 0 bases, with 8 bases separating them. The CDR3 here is CASSMGAVNTEAFF. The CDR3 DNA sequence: TGTGCCAGTAGTATGGGCGCCGTGAACACTGAAGCTTTCTTT. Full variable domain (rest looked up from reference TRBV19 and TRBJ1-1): DGGITQSPKYLFRKEGQNVTLSCEQNLNHDAMYWYRQDPGQGLRLIYYSQIVNDFQKGDIAEGYSVSREKKESFPLTVTSAQKNPTAFYLCASSMGAVNTEAFFGQGTRLTVV.

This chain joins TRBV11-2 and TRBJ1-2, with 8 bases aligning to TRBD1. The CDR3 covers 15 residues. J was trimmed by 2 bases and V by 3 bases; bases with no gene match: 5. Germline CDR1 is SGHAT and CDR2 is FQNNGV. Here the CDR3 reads CASSLENRGNYGYTF. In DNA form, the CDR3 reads TGTGCCAGCAGCTTGGAGAACAGGGGGAACTATGGCTACACCTTC.

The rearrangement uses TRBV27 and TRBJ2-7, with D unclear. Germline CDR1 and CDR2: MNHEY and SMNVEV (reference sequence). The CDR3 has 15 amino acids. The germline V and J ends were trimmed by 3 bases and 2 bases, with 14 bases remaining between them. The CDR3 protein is CASSFSSNSPYEQYF. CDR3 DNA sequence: TGTGCCAGCAGTTTCTCATCCAACAGCCCCTACGAGCAGTACTTC.

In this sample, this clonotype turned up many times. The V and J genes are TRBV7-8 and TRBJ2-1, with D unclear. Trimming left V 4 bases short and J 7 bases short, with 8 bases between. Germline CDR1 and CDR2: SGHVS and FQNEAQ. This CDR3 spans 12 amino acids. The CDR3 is CASSSYNNEQFF. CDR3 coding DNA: TGTGCCAGCAGCTCTTACAATAATGAGCAGTTCTTC.

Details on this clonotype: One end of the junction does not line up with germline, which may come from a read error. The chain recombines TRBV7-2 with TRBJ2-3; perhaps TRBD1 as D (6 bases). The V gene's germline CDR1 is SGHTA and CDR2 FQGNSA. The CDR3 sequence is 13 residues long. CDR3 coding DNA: TGTGCCGGCAGCTATACAGGGACAGATACGCAGTATTTT. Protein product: CAGSYTGTDTQYF.

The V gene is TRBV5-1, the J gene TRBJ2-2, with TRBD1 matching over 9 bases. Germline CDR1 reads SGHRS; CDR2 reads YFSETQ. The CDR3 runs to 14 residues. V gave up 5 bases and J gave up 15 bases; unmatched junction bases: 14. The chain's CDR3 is CASSPGTGTVWVFF. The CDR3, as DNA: TGCGCCAGCAGTCCCGGGACAGGGACCGTGTGGGTGTTTTTT.

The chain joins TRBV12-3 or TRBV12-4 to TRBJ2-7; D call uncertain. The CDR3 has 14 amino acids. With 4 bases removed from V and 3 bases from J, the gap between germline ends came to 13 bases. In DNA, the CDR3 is TGTGCCAGCAGTTGGGGATCTAACGTCTACGAGCAGTACTTC. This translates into CASSWGSNVYEQYF.

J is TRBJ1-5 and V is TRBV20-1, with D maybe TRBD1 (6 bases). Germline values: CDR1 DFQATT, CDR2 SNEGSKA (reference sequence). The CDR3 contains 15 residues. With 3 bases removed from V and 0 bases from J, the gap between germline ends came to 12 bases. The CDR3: CSASHQGNSNQPQHF. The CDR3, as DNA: TGCAGTGCTAGCCACCAGGGGAATAGCAATCAGCCCCAGCATTTT.

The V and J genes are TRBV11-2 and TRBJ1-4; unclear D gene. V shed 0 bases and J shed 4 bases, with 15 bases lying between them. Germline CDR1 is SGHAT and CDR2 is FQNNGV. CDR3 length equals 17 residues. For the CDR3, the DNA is TGTGCCAGCAGCTTAGAGGGCCGGGAAAGAAATAATGAAAAACTGTTTTTT. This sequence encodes CASSLEGRERNNEKLFF.